One TCR beta chain is described in this entry. This clone was seen once. No antigen is known for it. No much larger clone is present one base from it, and per-base qualities are unavailable. This specimen's time point label, interpreted: baseline before first vaccination. Vaccinee samples were obtained from the UK trials COV001 and COV002, which included a single-blind randomized controlled phase 2/3 trial of AZD1222 (ChAdOx1 nCoV-19) in healthy adults. For TCRbeta chain sequencing, PBMC samples from trial participants were taken at day 0 and at day 28 after the second dose. This entry is derived from a study of T cell responses to AZD1222 COVID-19 vaccine listed by TCRdb under 2021. Study-wide context: Because spike-specific TCR depth and breadth did not differ between the two schedules, AZD1222 recipients who got a second dose at roughly 4 weeks were pooled with those who got a second dose at roughly 12 weeks. Trial participants were enrolled by age into subgroups of 18-55, 56-69 and 70-plus years, and approximately 150, 30 and 60 TCR-sequenced participants, respectively, were included in these subgroups. A total of 233 trial participants underwent TCR sequencing, of whom about 210 had received two doses of AZD1222 and approximately 26 had received two doses of the MenACWY control vaccine.

The CDR3 regions of human TCRbeta chains were analyzed by immunosequencing. As for the authors' bioinformatics: TCRs in the repertoires were compared against a reference library of SARS-CoV-2-specific TCRs that had been generated with the MIRA antigen-specificity platform. Breadth was defined as the fraction of unique TCRs that were SARS-CoV-2-associated, and depth was defined as the fraction of total T cells that were SARS-CoV-2-associated. Using the MIRA data, each spike-specific TCR was assigned both to the spike region to which the TCR was reactive and to a CD4 or CD8 class. Log10-transformed breadth and depth values were compared by one-way ANOVA with Sidak's multiple comparisons tests. TCRdb obtained this table from immuneACCESS and retained in-frame rearrangements with V and J assigned. These tables miss some clones; where compared with another copy, unresolved V genes account for less than half of the shortfall, and the remainder is unexplained. Clone size and the V and J calls come from that table; the DNA yielded D and trimming. The sample data list 150,000 or so clones, and roughly 92% of these were observed just once. The top ten clonotypes cover more than 4.5% of the sample.

Study-wide findings and limitations: No day 14 peak-response samples were available, so repertoires were characterized only after the peak T cell response. Reportedly, almost half of the unique spike-specific TCRs recognized epitopes lying outside the regions that are mutated in the B.1.351 and B.1.1.7 variants. A significant rise in spike-specific TCR breadth and depth was observed after two AZD1222 doses relative to day 0 and relative to MenACWY recipients. Conclusions about previously exposed vaccinees are limited, since just five to seven AZD1222 recipients were seropositive for SARS-CoV-2 at baseline. The vaccine-associated CD4 TCRs covered the entire spike protein, and the dominant responses fell in regions 160-218 and 743-854. In the small 56-69-year group, the increase in depth fell short of significance, most likely because of low power. Participants were mostly white British, with more females than males. The authors suggested clonal diversity may have been underestimated.

For CDR1 and CDR2, the germline V gene (reference sequence) lists SEHNR and FQNEAQ. After removal of 4 bases from V and 3 bases from J, the junction retains 3 bases not matched to a gene. Its CDR3 holds 14 amino acids, cysteine through phenylalanine. This entry keeps only the CDR3 DNA: 42 bases, framed from base 1. The sequences come from peripheral blood, collected on day 0 of AZD1222 vaccination. This TCR was sampled from an adult in good health. Recombination joined TRBV7-9 with TRBJ2-3; 8 nucleotides in the junction match TRBD1. The nucleotide sequence is TGTGCCAGCAGCTCGGGACAGGTGACAGATACGCAGTATTTT. Its amino acids are CASSSGQVTDTQYF.